A selection of T cell receptor beta chains follows, all from one sample in a study of regulatory T cells in long-lasting Graves disease. MiXCR was run by TCRdb on the multiplex PCR reads, yielding one entry per CDR3 protein. The data contain about 290,000 distinct CDR3 sequences, 20% to 25% of them seen just once; the ten biggest clones take up roughly 50%. Source: peripheral blood mononuclear cells (PBMCs), taken when the disease was refractory, from a patient treated with antithyroid drugs. The receptors were gathered from a female donor with Graves disease. Both conserved end residues are part of each CDR3. The order of the fields is clone size, V gene, J gene, D gene, CDR3 length, CDR3 DNA, CDR3 protein. D genes are given only for firm matches. Rows may omit the clone size; those that give it use once, few, many or a size class.

many	TRBV20-1	TRBJ1-1	.	12	TGCAGTGCTAGTTCCGACAACACTGAAGCTTTCTTT	CSASSDNTEAFF
many	TRBV4-3	TRBJ2-7	TRBD2	14	TGCGCCAGCAGTCTTACTAGCGGGAGCAGAGAGCAGTACTTC	CASSLTSGSREQYF
many	TRBV27	TRBJ1-1	TRBD1	14	TGTGCCAGCAGCCCACAGGGGCGCGACACTGAAGCTTTCTTT	CASSPQGRDTEAFF
many	TRBV12-3/TRBV12-4	TRBJ2-7	.	13	TGTGCCAGCAGTTCCGACAGACTCTACGAGCAGTACTTC	CASSSDRLYEQYF
.	TRBV19	TRBJ2-7	TRBD2	14	TGTGCCAGTTCAAGTAGCGGGAGTCCCAACGAGCAGTACTTC	CASSSSGSPNEQYF
few	TRBV5-1	TRBJ2-7	TRBD2	15	TGCGCCAGCAGCTTGGATTTAGCGGGAGGGCGCGAGCAGTACTTC	CASSLDLAGGREQYF
many	TRBV6-9	TRBJ2-5	TRBD2	14	TGTGCCAGCAGTTTAGCGGGAGCTCTTGAGACCCAGTACTTC	CASSLAGALETQYF
many	TRBV27	TRBJ1-2	.	13	TGTGCCAGCAGTGCCAACCAGGGTCGAGGCTACACCTTC	CASSANQGRGYTF
few	TRBV30	TRBJ2-1	.	13	TGTGCCTGGATAGGAGCAATACACAATGAGCAGTTCTTC	CAWIGAIHNEQFF
.	TRBV6-1	TRBJ1-5	.	11	TGTGCCAGCAGTCCGGGAGGGCCCCAGCATTTT	CASSPGGPQHF
many	TRBV28	TRBJ2-2	TRBD2	17	TGTGCCAGCAGCCTCAATTTAGCGGGAGGTTTCTCCGGGGAGCTGTTTTTT	CASSLNLAGGFSGELFF
many	TRBV2	TRBJ1-5	.	15	TGTGCCAGCAGGGACAGAATCAATAGCAATCAGCCCCAGCATTTT	CASRDRINSNQPQHF
.	TRBV20-1	TRBJ2-3	TRBD1	17	TGCAGTGCTAGCGCCGTGGACCGACAGGGGGTTAGAGATACGCAGTATTTT	CSASAVDRQGVRDTQYF
.	TRBV20-1	TRBJ2-5	.	16	TGCAGTGCATCCGGGGGCGTCTCGAGGTACCAAGAGACCCAGTACTTC	CSASGGVSRYQETQYF
many	TRBV28	TRBJ1-5	.	18	TGTGCCAGCAGTTTCACAGGAGTTTCTTTTGCTGGCAATCAGCCCCAGCATTTT	CASSFTGVSFAGNQPQHF
.	TRBV30	TRBJ1-1	.	16	TGTGCCTGGAAATTTCTTCAGGGGAGGGGGAACACTGAAGCTTTCTTT	CAWKFLQGRGNTEAFF
.	TRBV6-2/TRBV6-3	TRBJ2-3	TRBD2	18	TGTGCCAGCAGTTACCGCGTCGGACTAGCGGATTTCACAGATACGCAGTATTTT	CASSYRVGLADFTDTQYF
.	TRBV29-1	TRBJ2-5	.	11	TGCAGCGTTCTCAGGGAAGAGACCCAGTACTTC	CSVLREETQYF
.	TRBV3-1	TRBJ1-1	.	13	TGTGCCAGCAGCCAAAGGTGGGGTGCTGAAGCTTTCTTT	CASSQRWGAEAFF
.	TRBV6-5	TRBJ2-7	.	14	TGTGCCAGCAGTTCACGGACGGTCGACTACGAGCAGTACTTC	CASSSRTVDYEQYF
.	TRBV7-3	TRBJ2-1	.	15	TGTGCCAGCAGCTTAAAGGCGGACTCCTACAATGAGCAGTTCTTC	CASSLKADSYNEQFF
many	TRBV28	TRBJ2-5	.	14	TGTGCCAGCAGTTCCGGGGTTGCGCTAGAGACCCAGTACTTC	CASSSGVALETQYF
.	TRBV6-1	TRBJ2-5	.	13	TGTGCCAGCCGGCGGGACGGGTCATCGACCCAGTACTTC	CASRRDGSSTQYF
few	TRBV7-9	TRBJ2-6	.	16	TGTGCCAGCTCGGGACGGCAAGTCTCTGGGGCCAACGTCCTGACTTTC	CASSGRQVSGANVLTF
.	TRBV28	TRBJ2-2	TRBD2	18	TGTACCAGCAGTTTAACGAGGGGTACTAGCGGGAGGTCCGGGGAGCTGTTTTTT	CTSSLTRGTSGRSGELFF
.	TRBV30	TRBJ2-7	TRBD2	14	TGTGCCTGGAGTGTAGCGGGAGTAGGATACGAGCAGTACTTC	CAWSVAGVGYEQYF
many	TRBV3-1	TRBJ2-5	.	11	TGTGCCAGCAGCATAAAAGAGACCCAGTACTTC	CASSIKETQYF
.	TRBV6-1	TRBJ1-2	.	14	TGTGCCAGCAGTCGTGCCTCAGGGGAACATGGCTACACCTTC	CASSRASGEHGYTF
few	TRBV6-2/TRBV6-3	TRBJ1-1	.	13	TGTGCCAGCAGTTACTTGGTGAACACTGAAGCTTTCTTT	CASSYLVNTEAFF
.	TRBV18	TRBJ2-2	TRBD2	16	TGTGCCAGCTCACCAACGACTAGCGGGAACACCGGGGAGCTGTTTTTT	CASSPTTSGNTGELFF
few	TRBV7-2	TRBJ2-5	TRBD1	14	TGTGCCAGCAGCACGGGACAGGGGAGGAAGACCCAGTACTTC	CASSTGQGRKTQYF
.	TRBV4-2	TRBJ2-5	TRBD2	13	TGTGCCAGCAGCCCTAGCGGGGGAGAGACCCAGTACTTC	CASSPSGGETQYF
few	TRBV7-2	TRBJ2-7	TRBD2	15	TGTGCCAGCAGCTTCCTTATTAGCGGGAGAGATGAGCAGTACTTC	CASSFLISGRDEQYF
.	TRBV29-1	TRBJ2-3	.	14	TGCAGCGTTGGCCCAGGGTGGAGGTCAGATACGCAGTATTTT	CSVGPGWRSDTQYF
.	TRBV7-6	TRBJ1-3	.	15	TGTGCCAGCAGCTTAGTCCAGGGCTCTGGAAACACCATATATTTT	CASSLVQGSGNTIYF
.	TRBV15	TRBJ2-7	.	12	TGTGCCACCAGCAGAGATCTAAGTGTTCCGTACTTC	CATSRDLSVPYF
.	TRBV2	TRBJ2-1	TRBD2	15	TGTGCCAGCAGCGGGACTAGCGGGAGTACTCTTGAGCAGTTCTTC	CASSGTSGSTLEQFF
many	TRBV28	TRBJ2-7	TRBD1	13	TGTGCCAGCTCCGGGACAGATCCTTACGAGCAGTACTTC	CASSGTDPYEQYF
.	TRBV4-1	TRBJ2-2	TRBD2	17	TGCGCCAGCAGCCATTTTGAAGGACTAGCGGGGTCCGGGGAGCTGTTTTTT	CASSHFEGLAGSGELFF
.	TRBV6-1	TRBJ1-1	.	16	TGTGCCAGCAGCCCCGGGGACATTGGGGACTCCACTGAAGCTTTCTTT	CASSPGDIGDSTEAFF
many	TRBV20-1	TRBJ1-4	.	15	TGCAGTGCTAGTCTTTACGGCTCCGCAGGTGAAAAACTGTTTTTT	CSASLYGSAGEKLFF
.	TRBV28	TRBJ1-2	.	15	TGTGCCAGCAGGACGGGGGGGCCAGGAGTCTATGGCTACACCTTC	CASRTGGPGVYGYTF
.	TRBV12-3/TRBV12-4	TRBJ2-3	.	14	TGTGCCAGCAGTTTAGGGCAGGGCTCAGATACGCAGTATTTT	CASSLGQGSDTQYF
few	TRBV6-2/TRBV6-3	TRBJ1-2	.	16	TGTGCCAGCAGCCCGTTTGGGCAGGATGGGGTTTATGGCTACACCTTC	CASSPFGQDGVYGYTF
.	TRBV7-2	TRBJ2-1	.	14	TGTGCCAGCAGCCCTATCGGAAGCTACAATGAGCAGTTCTTC	CASSPIGSYNEQFF
.	TRBV3-1	TRBJ2-3	TRBD2	15	TGTGCCAGCAGCCAAGGAGAGCGGGAGGGGGATACGCAGTATTTT	CASSQGEREGDTQYF
.	TRBV7-9	TRBJ2-3	.	15	TGTGCCAGCAGCTTAACGGGGGCGCACACAGATACGCAGTATTTT	CASSLTGAHTDTQYF
.	TRBV11-2	TRBJ2-7	.	12	TGTGCCAGCAGCTGGCGGGGAGACGAGCAGTACTTC	CASSWRGDEQYF
many	TRBV6-9	TRBJ2-5	TRBD1	19	TGTGCCAGCAGTTACGCCGTCGGGGCCAGGGGGAGATCCCCGGAGACCCAGTACTTC	CASSYAVGARGRSPETQYF
many	TRBV28	TRBJ2-7	TRBD1	14	TGTGCCAGCAACCGACAGGGCGTGAGCTACGAGCAGTACTTC	CASNRQGVSYEQYF
many	TRBV28	TRBJ2-6	.	16	TGTGCCAGCACCCGGTCCGGTGGAGGTGGGGCCAACGTCCTGACTTTC	CASTRSGGGGANVLTF
many	TRBV20-1	TRBJ1-5	TRBD1	21	TGCAGTGCTAGGACTTTGACGACACAGGGGGCGAGGTCGGATAGCAATCAGCCCCAGCATTTT	CSARTLTTQGARSDSNQPQHF
.	TRBV6-2/TRBV6-3	TRBJ1-5	.	12	TGTGCCAGCGGTCTGGCCAATCAGCCCCAGCATTTT	CASGLANQPQHF
.	TRBV19	TRBJ1-1	.	13	TGTGCCAGTACCTTCGGACGGGACTTTGAAGCTTTCTTT	CASTFGRDFEAFF
.	TRBV2	TRBJ2-2	.	13	TGTGCCAGCAGTGTTCGCAACACCGGGGAGCCGTTTTTT	CASSVRNTGEPFF
many	TRBV6-1	TRBJ1-4	TRBD1	13	TGTGCCAGCAGTCGGGGGGACAGCCAAAAACTGTTTTTT	CASSRGDSQKLFF
.	TRBV5-6	TRBJ1-1	.	14	TGTGCCAGCAGCACGACAGAGGTGAACACTGAAGCTTTCTTT	CASSTTEVNTEAFF
.	TRBV7-8	TRBJ2-7	TRBD2	14	TGCGCCAGCAGCCTACTAGCGGGAGCGGAAGAGCAGTACTTC	CASSLLAGAEEQYF
.	TRBV7-9	TRBJ2-2	TRBD2	22	TGTGCCAGCAGCGCCCCGCGCTTCCCGACTAGCGGGAGAGGGGGGAACACCGGGGAGCTGTTTTTT	CASSAPRFPTSGRGGNTGELFF
few	TRBV12-3/TRBV12-4	TRBJ2-2	TRBD2	15	TGTGCCAGCAGTCAACTAGCGGGGGCAACCGGGGAGCTGTTTTTT	CASSQLAGATGELFF